The 18 T cell receptor beta chains listed next were all sequenced from one sample in a study of shared clonotypes between healthy human individuals. The table came from immunoSEQ multiplex PCR; TCRdb's copy has only in-frame clones and leaves some out. Of roughly 1,000,000 clones in the sample, 75% to 85% were seen once. The material sequenced was memory CD4+ T cells from PBMCs. The subset was: CD45RA-negative fraction. These TCRs come from a man between 18 and 35 years old in good health. Some clones in this sample may be carry-over from other donors' samples.

The V gene is TRBV7-3, the J gene TRBJ2-2; 14 positions match TRBD2. Germline-derived CDR1 and CDR2 are SGHTA and FQGTGA. The CDR3 has 15 amino acids. J gave up 6 bases and V 5 bases, and 2 bases lay outside the gene matches. The CDR3 sequence: CASSMGLAGAGELFF. The CDR3 nucleotides read TGTGCCAGCAGCATGGGACTAGCGGGAGCCGGGGAGCTGTTTTTT.

CDR3: CASSLSPGTGQPQHF. CDR3 coding DNA: TGTGCCAGCAGTTTATCGCCGGGGACCGGACAGCCCCAGCATTTT. This rearrangement joins TRBV27 to TRBJ1-5; a weak D match, TRBD1 (5 bases). The germline V gene has CDR1 MNHEY and CDR2 SMNVEV (reference sequence). This CDR3 is 15 amino acids long. Trimming left V 0 bases short and J 7 bases short, with 13 bases between.

V and J are TRBV28 and TRBJ1-6; D uncertain. The CDR3 loop spans 13 amino acids. Germline loops: CDR1 MDHEN, CDR2 SYDVKM. Trimming took 5 bases from V and 8 from J, leaving 10 bases between them. CDR3 DNA: TGTGCCAGCAGTCCCCGATCAGATTCACCCCTCCACTTT. Encoded protein: CASSPRSDSPLHF.

The genes are TRBV28 and TRBJ1-4; D is unclear. Germline CDR1 is MDHEN and CDR2 is SYDVKM. Trimming shortened V by 4 bases and J by 8 bases, and 8 bases separated the two germline ends. This CDR3 comprises 12 residues. The CDR3 loop is CASSSVEEKLFF. CDR3 coding DNA: TGTGCCAGCAGTTCCGTAGAGGAAAAACTGTTTTTT. The variable domain in full, completed from reference TRBV28 and TRBJ1-4, reads DVKVTQSSRYLVKRTGEKVFLECVQDMDHENMFWYRQDPGLGLRLIYFSYDVKMKEKGDIPEGYSVSREKKERFSLILESASTNQTSMYLCASSSVEEKLFFGSGTQLSVL.

The V gene is TRBV7-9, the J gene TRBJ2-1; D may be TRBD1 or TRBD2 (7 bases each). Trimming removed 0 bases at V and 4 bases at J, with 22 bases between. This CDR3 region has 19 residues. Germline lookup yields CDR1 SEHNR and CDR2 FQNEAQ (reference sequence). CDR3 DNA sequence: TGTGCCAGCAGCTTAGCGAGGGGGCTAGCGGCAAACCTTTACAATGAGCAGTTCTTC. Translation gives CASSLARGLAANLYNEQFF.

This chain's CDR3 is CASSEYRQGQFGEQFF. The CDR3 bases are TGTGCCAGCAGTGAATATAGACAGGGACAGTTTGGTGAGCAGTTCTTC. The chain carries TRBV25-1 and TRBJ2-1; 7 bases are shared with TRBD1. CDR3 length: 16 amino acids. CDR1 and CDR2 from the germline V gene are MGHDK and SYGVNS. Unmatched junction bases numbered 11, after V lost 0 bases and J lost 9 bases.

This clone was counted a few times. The gene calls are TRBV28 and TRBJ1-4, with 8 positions matching TRBD1. V was pared by 5 bases and J by 10 bases, with 9 bases of the junction left unmatched. The CDR3 runs to 14 residues. CDR1 and CDR2 from the germline V gene are MDHEN and SYDVKM. The CDR3 region is CASSVGQGSGKLFF. CDR3 in DNA: TGTGCCAGCAGTGTCGGACAGGGAAGTGGAAAACTGTTTTTT.

The genes are TRBV28 and TRBJ1-5; TRBD1 is a possible D gene (6 bases). The CDR3 totals 14 residues. The V end lost 7 bases, the J end lost 4 bases, and 14 bases lay between the germline ends. Germline V lookup: CDR1 MDHEN, CDR2 SYDVKM. The CDR3 region has the DNA TGTGCCAGCACCCTAGAAGGGGGAAATCAGCCCCAGCATTTT. Amino acid sequence: CASTLEGGNQPQHF.

About this clone itself: A much more abundant neighbour one base away suggests this may be a read error. The chain recombines TRBV9 with TRBJ2-7; 11 bases are shared with TRBD1. Germline V lookup: CDR1 SGDLS, CDR2 YYNGEE. CDR3 length: 15 amino acids. CDR3 residues: CANSAGTGGSYEQYF. The DNA for the CDR3 is TGTGCCAACAGCGCCGGGACAGGGGGCTCCTACGAGCAGTACTTC. Full variable domain (outside the CDR3, taken from reference TRBV9 and TRBJ2-7): DSGVTQTPKHLITATGQRVTLRCSPRSGDLSVYWYQQSLDQGLQFLIQYYNGEERAKGNILERFSAQQFPDLHSELNLSSLELGDSALYFCANSAGTGGSYEQYFGPGTRLTVT.

The chain uses TRBV6-1 and TRBJ1-1, with D tentatively TRBD1 (5 bases). The ends were cut back, 1 base at V and 3 bases at J, with 9 bases in the middle. Germline lookup yields CDR1 MNHNS and CDR2 SASEGT. The CDR3 has 14 amino acids. The CDR3 sequence is CASSEGWGYTEAFF. The CDR3 nucleotides are TGTGCCAGCAGTGAAGGGTGGGGGTACACTGAAGCTTTCTTT.

This clone was seen just once. The V gene is TRBV27, the J gene TRBJ1-1; no definite D call. From germline, CDR1 is MNHEY and CDR2 SMNVEV (reference sequence). Trimming removed 6 bases from V and 0 bases from J, with 14 bases in between. The CDR3 has 15 residues. The DNA for the CDR3 is TGTGCCAGCAGGGGATGGACCGAAATGAACACTGAAGCTTTCTTT. Translation: CASRGWTEMNTEAFF.

This clone appeared once. The CDR3 nucleotides read TGTGCCAGCAGTGAAGAGGGAGGGACCAAGCAGTACTTC. It encodes CASSEEGGTKQYF. V usage is TRBV2 and J usage is TRBJ2-7, with 7 nucleotides matching TRBD2. The CDR3 consists of 13 residues. Germline trimming cut 1 base from V and 8 bases from J; bases unmatched to any gene: 5. Germline CDR1 is SNHLY and CDR2 is FYNNEI.

The rearrangement links TRBV6-6 to TRBJ2-7; 9 nucleotides align to TRBD2. The V and J ends lost 6 bases and 4 bases, in that order; junction bases with no gene match: 10. There are 15 residues in the CDR3. Germline lookup yields CDR1 MNHNY and CDR2 SVGAGI (reference sequence). The CDR3 here is CASSRHSGSTYEQYF. CDR3 nucleotides: TGTGCCAGCAGCCGCCATAGCGGGAGTACGTACGAGCAGTACTTC.

The rearrangement links TRBV27 to TRBJ1-5, with 8 nucleotides matching TRBD1. The CDR3 is 19 amino acids. The trim removed 1 base at V and 2 bases at J, leaving 13 bases unmatched. Germline values: CDR1 MNHEY, CDR2 SMNVEV (reference sequence). The CDR3 reads CASSLYSRTGRLGNQPQHF. The CDR3 DNA sequence: TGTGCCAGCAGTTTATATAGCCGGACAGGGCGGTTGGGCAATCAGCCCCAGCATTTT.

The V and J genes are TRBV7-2 and TRBJ1-4; 7 bases align to TRBD1. With V trimmed by 8 bases and J by 4 bases, 10 bases remained unmatched. Germline V gives CDR1 SGHTA, CDR2 FQGNSA. This CDR3 is built from 15 residues. CDR3 loop: CASQAQGQNNEKLFF. CDR3 bases: TGTGCCAGCCAAGCCCAGGGACAGAATAATGAAAAACTGTTTTTT.

The V call is TRBV5-1, the J call TRBJ2-3, with 10 bases matching TRBD2. Trimming cost V 7 bases and J 5 bases; bases outside gene matches: 4. This CDR3 contains 13 residues. The V gene's germline CDR1 is SGHRS and CDR2 YFSETQ. CDR3 region: CASGTSEKDTQYF. CDR3 DNA: TGCGCCAGCGGGACTAGCGAGAAAGATACGCAGTATTTT.

The chain employs TRBV4-1 and TRBJ2-5, with 11 bases identical to TRBD1. Germline trimming cut 2 bases from V and 5 bases from J; bases unmatched to any gene: 7. Looked up from germline, CDR1 is MGHRA and CDR2 is YSYEKL. The CDR3 runs 16 residues. The CDR3, as DNA: TGCGCCAGCAGCCAACCGGGACAGGGGGATTGGGAGACCCAGTACTTC. This encodes CASSQPGQGDWETQYF.

To note about this clone: This may be a read error, as it is one base from a much larger clone. The genes are TRBV6-5 and TRBJ1-1; D is unresolved. Germline V gives CDR1 MNHEY, CDR2 SVGAGI. This CDR3 comprises 13 residues. Trimming cost V 5 bases and J 1 base, with 8 bases left between them. CDR3 residues: CASSPRQNTEAFF. CDR3 nucleotides: TGTGCCAGCAGTCCGCGACAGAACACTGAAGCTTTCTTT.